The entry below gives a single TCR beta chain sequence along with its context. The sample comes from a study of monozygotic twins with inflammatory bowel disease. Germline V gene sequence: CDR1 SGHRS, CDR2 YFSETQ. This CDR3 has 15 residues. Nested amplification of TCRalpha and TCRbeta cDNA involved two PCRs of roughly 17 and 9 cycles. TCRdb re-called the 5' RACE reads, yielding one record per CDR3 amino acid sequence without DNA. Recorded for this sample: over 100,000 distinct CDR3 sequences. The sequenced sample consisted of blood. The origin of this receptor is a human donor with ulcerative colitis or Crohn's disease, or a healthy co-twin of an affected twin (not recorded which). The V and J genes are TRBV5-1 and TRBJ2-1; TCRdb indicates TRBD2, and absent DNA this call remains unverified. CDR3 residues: CASIPAGGEKGEQFF.